The following is a TCR beta chain sequence with its context. Its antigen specificity is not known. No much larger clonotype is one base removed from it; base qualities were not supplied. The data stem from a study of cytomegalovirus exposure and HLA in healthy donors (dated by TCRdb to about 2017). In terms of the full investigation: In an earlier analysis of about 560 of the donors, roughly 300 Gb of sequence data and some 100 million unique TCR beta sequences from some 170 million T cells were reported. In an earlier analysis of around 540 of the donors, high-throughput TCR beta sequencing was used to judge whether each TCR beta V gene segment behaved as functional or pseudogenic. The number of donors typed differed by locus, with roughly 629-640 for A, B, C, DRB1 and DQB1, roughly 520 for DQA1, over 600 for DPA1, and some 440 for DPB1. Of the 300 to 500 genotyped donors, roughly 80% were placed in the genetic ancestry cluster associated with self-reported Caucasian donors. The study aimed to test whether cataloging public T cell receptors could reveal signatures of past pathogen exposure. The study used immunosequencing to profile the T cell repertoires of approximately 630 subjects and linked those repertoires to cytomegalovirus serostatus. Class I and class II HLA loci were covered by the typing at four-digit resolution. The later analysis used no new phenotypic data to find candidate immune exposures, relying instead on TCR beta sequences and their occurrence across donors. Donor age, sex, ethnicity and CMV serostatus were compiled alongside the repertoire data. All discovery cohort repertoires had been generated using a single sequencing platform. In a later analysis, previously published TCR beta repertoires from several hundred donors were re-analyzed and high-resolution HLA genotyping was added so that TCR occurrence patterns could be studied. Roughly 320 gigabases of sequencing data and around 90 million unique TCR sequences made up an early release that covered several hundred HLA-typed donors. Because of strong linkage in the cohort, four or five DR-DQ haplotypes were treated as single units for association and clustering. High-throughput TCR immunosequencing, statistical association of individual TCRs with disease status, and machine learning were combined to predict cytomegalovirus infection status. Among several hundred genotyped donors of the cohort, an average of approximately 240,000 unique TCR beta nucleotide sequences was sequenced per donor, of which approximately 18% were non-productive. A later genetic analysis took genome-wide SNP genotypes for 398 of the 666 donors and used that subset as a discovery cohort. Besides the first cohort of roughly 660 subjects, a separate validation cohort made up of 120 different subjects was used. The research as a whole found: The cohort was sequenced for TCR beta chains only, and without alpha or paired-chain data the features that could be detected were limited. The classifier was reported to diagnose cytomegalovirus status with high specificity and sensitivity in both the original cohort and the validation cohort. A further reported finding was that TCR beta sequences accurately predicted the HLA-A and HLA-B alleles for most subjects in the first cohort. In a later analysis, several top co-occurrence clusters were reported to appear linked to parvovirus B19, influenza, CMV and Epstein-Barr virus. Because some donors lacked HLA typing at each locus, the association tests relied only on the typed subset. A later analysis found that most CMV-associated TCR beta chains appeared HLA-restricted, with HLA associations seemingly driven largely by CMV exposure. The study listed approximately 160 TCR beta chains as associated with cytomegalovirus. In a later genetic analysis, a missense DCLRE1C variant was associated with V-gene and J-gene trimming of TCR beta chains, and the association was replicated in an independent cohort. When HLA alleles, especially DR and DQ, strongly co-occurred, attributing TCR associations to individual alleles was difficult. A later analysis found that TCR association rates varied across HLA loci, with DRB1 alleles showing the most associated TCRs and HLA-C alleles the fewest. Most TCR sequences were observed very rarely across donors, whereas some public TCRs were present in many individuals. In a later analysis, some 18,000 TCR beta sequences were associated with specific HLA alleles at a false discovery rate of 0.05. Some IMGT-functional V segments, including TRBV6-2 and TRBV6-3, could not be distinguished by the 87-base-pair reads and were therefore excluded. In an earlier analysis of approximately 590 of the donors, most TCR beta V segments appeared in productive rearrangements about 87% or about 30% of the time, broadly matching IMGT annotations. In vitro tests confirmed that a few of the cytomegalovirus-associated TCR beta chains recognize cytomegalovirus antigens. Linkage disequilibrium might explain the correlated functional status among segregating V segments, but an unknown experimental factor could not be ruled out. In a later genetic analysis, fewer N-insertions in productive TCRs were reported among donors in an Asian-associated ancestry cluster than the approximately 630-donor mean. The sequencing pipeline was judged likely to have produced a cluster of highly shared sequence variants as a technical artifact. Because counts were too low, about 18 rarely observed V segments, including chromosome 9 orphons, were left out of the earlier analysis of 500 to 750 of the donors. Presence/absence analyses assumed roughly uniform sequencing depth across donors, an assumption that may not hold. The authors suggested that the approach could potentially be generalized to other disease states and immunological phenotypes. CMV serostatus was the only immune exposure information available for the cohort. A later analysis found that HLA-associated TCR beta chains were more clonally expanded and had lower generation probabilities than equally common non-associated chains.

Trimming leaves V shorter by 2 bases and J shorter by 4 bases, with the junction holding 8 bases beyond the gene matches. Taken from the germline V gene (reference sequence), the CDR1 and CDR2 loops are GTSNPN and SVGIG. The CDR3, cysteine through phenylalanine, is 15 amino acids long. The kept DNA is CDR3 alone, 45 bases in frame from the first base. The cohort was made up of about 610 healthy bone marrow donors. All cohort members were sampled while nominally healthy, although unrecorded immune exposures were likely present. The donor tested CMV seropositive and was one of the 289 seropositive cohort members. Every donor gave a peripheral blood sample, and the peripheral blood mononuclear cells from that sample were used for TCR beta sequencing. The Qiagen DNeasy Blood Extraction Kit was used to extract genomic DNA from the blood cell samples. Library construction relied on the immunoSEQ multiplex PCR assay. The multiplex PCR relied on a mix of 60 forward primers for TCR Vbeta segments and 13 reverse primers for TCR Jbeta segments. A multiplex PCR assay on genomic DNA amplified the CDR3 region of rearranged TCR beta genes. The Illumina HiSeq System was used to sequence the amplified TCR beta libraries as 87-base-pair reads. On the study's bioinformatics: In a later analysis, roughly 80 million unique TCR beta chains were counted across the 650 to 750 repertoires, and about 10 million of these chains were shared by at least two donors. To remove PCR and sequencing errors, raw reads were error-corrected and collapsed into unique sequences using a nearest-neighbor algorithm that merged closely related sequences. To assign V, D and J gene segments, CDR3 sequences were aligned to IMGT reference sequences. For a sequence to be retained, a match of at least six nucleotides was required to both a V gene segment and a J gene segment. Rearrangements were classified as productive when the CDR3 lacked stop codons and remained in frame with V and J, and all other rearrangements were classified as non-productive. Following IMGT convention, CDR3 was defined as the stretch from the second conserved V-encoded cysteine up to the conserved J-encoded phenylalanine. The earlier analysis of about 590 of the donors excluded sequences that lacked an unambiguous match to a single V gene segment. An earlier analysis of under 750 of the donors called V segments functional above 56.7% productive rearrangements and segregating when the between-donor standard deviation exceeded 5%. To diagnose cytomegalovirus status from the catalog of TCR beta chain sequences, a statistical classification framework was built. V and J gene assignment, in a later analysis, came from comparing TCR nucleotide sequences with IMGT/GENE-DB human TR gene sequences. A later analysis assigned CDR3 sequences and most-parsimonious VDJ recombination scenarios with the TCRdist pipeline. In a later analysis, each TCR beta chain was defined by its CDR3 amino acid sequence together with its V-gene family, and reads without a unique V-gene family were excluded. A later analysis removed 450 to 600 highly shared, low-generation-probability nucleotide sequences to deal with suspected cross-contamination and a sequencing artifact. A later analysis calculated a clonal expansion index for each public chain from normalized within-repertoire ranks of inferred template counts. A later analysis computed generation probabilities with a VDJ recombination model fitted to out-of-frame rearrangements, and checked the results against IGoR. In a later analysis, TCR-TCR, TCR-HLA and TCR-CMV co-occurrence was scored with hypergeometric tests, and a repertoire-size bias correction was applied to TCR pairs. False discovery rates were estimated in a later analysis by permuting HLA or CMV assignments 20 times. In a later analysis, co-occurring TCRs were grouped using DBSCAN, and TCRdist sequence similarity was added for clustering within HLA-allele-positive subsets. Repertoires with fewer than 30,000 or more than 120,000 public chains, plus five repertoires with anomalous nucleotide sharing, were excluded from co-occurrence clustering. As stored in TCRdb, this immuneACCESS dataset retains in-frame rearrangements with V and J assigned. A fraction of the clones does not appear; measured against another copy, unresolved V genes explain less than half of the discrepancy, and the remainder lacks a known reason. The V and J calls and clone size were taken over from that table, and D and trimming were inferred from the DNA. The sample table holds 90,000 to 150,000 clones, of which 60% to 75% were seen once. The ten largest clones add up to less than 3.5% of the sample.

Material for sequencing was PBMCs. The V and J segments used are TRBV30 and TRBJ1-5, with 7 bases matching TRBD1. This TCR was sampled from a woman aged 40 to 55 in good health and CMV-seropositive. The sequenced DNA: TGTGCCTGGAGTTTATTTGGGACAGTGAATCAGCCCCAGCATTTT. Translated, it reads CAWSLFGTVNQPQHF.